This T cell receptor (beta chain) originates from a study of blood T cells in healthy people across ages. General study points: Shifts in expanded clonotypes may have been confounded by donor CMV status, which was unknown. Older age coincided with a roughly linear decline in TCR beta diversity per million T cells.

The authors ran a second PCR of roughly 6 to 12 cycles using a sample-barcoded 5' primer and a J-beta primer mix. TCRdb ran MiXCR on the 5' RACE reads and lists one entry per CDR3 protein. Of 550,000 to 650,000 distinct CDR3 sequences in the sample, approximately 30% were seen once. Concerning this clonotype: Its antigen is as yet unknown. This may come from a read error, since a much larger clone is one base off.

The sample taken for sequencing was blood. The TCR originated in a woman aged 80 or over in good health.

The CDR3 is CAASRVRVPGGELFF. CDR3 DNA sequence: TGTGCCGCCAGCAGAGTCAGGGTTCCGGGGGGGGAGCTGTTTTTT. This sequence joins TRBV15 and TRBJ2-2; D possibly uses TRBD1 or TRBD2 (5 bases each). The CDR3 consists of 15 residues. Germline CDR1 and CDR2: LNHNV and YYDKDF (reference sequence).